Below, 10 T cell receptor beta chains from the same sample are listed, as sequenced in a study of cytomegalovirus exposure and HLA in healthy donors. Vbeta (60) and Jbeta (13) primers were used in the PCR. TCRdb's copy holds only in-frame clones and misses some; the assay was immunoSEQ multiplex PCR. The sample consists of about 200,000 clones, around 79% of them appearing once. Sample: PBMCs. The source of these receptors is a woman between 50 and 59 years old in good health and CMV-seronegative.

This rearrangement joins TRBV19 to TRBJ2-7; 9 bases map to TRBD1. V dropped 7 bases and J dropped 0; count of bases not matched to a gene: 4. The CDR3 length is 14 residues. Germline assignment: CDR1 LNHDA and CDR2 SQIVND (reference sequence). The CDR3 reads CASTPGQGSYEQYF. CDR3 DNA sequence: TGTGCCAGTACCCCGGGACAGGGCTCCTACGAGCAGTACTTC.

Here the CDR3 DNA reads TGTGCCAGCAGTTTGACAAGGGACAGACATACGCAGTATTTT. Translating gives CASSLTRDRHTQYF. The chain couples TRBV6-5 to TRBJ2-3, with 7 bases identical to TRBD1. This CDR3 is 14 amino acids long. Looked up from germline, CDR1 is MNHEY and CDR2 is SVGAGI. The V gene end was trimmed by 4 bases and the J gene end by 7 bases; junction bases not matched to a gene: 8.

The chain uses TRBV6-5 and TRBJ2-1; the D gene is possibly TRBD1 (5 bases). The CDR3 length is 15 residues. CDR1 is MNHEY and CDR2 is SVGAGI in the germline V gene. Trimming shortened V by 5 bases and J by 4 bases, and 15 bases separated the two germline ends. The CDR3 spells CASSREGAPYNEQFF. CDR3 coding DNA: TGTGCCAGCAGTCGAGAAGGGGCACCGTACAATGAGCAGTTCTTC.

The CDR3 loop is CASSRTSGVEQFF. CDR3 nucleotides: TGTGCCAGCAGCCGGACTAGCGGGGTCGAGCAGTTCTTC. This chain connects TRBV6-5 to TRBJ2-1; TRBD2 aligns across 12 bases. CDR3 length: 13 residues. Germline CDR1 is MNHEY and CDR2 is SVGAGI. J was trimmed by 10 bases and V by 6 bases; bases with no gene match: 4.

With regard to this clone: One junction end disagrees with the germline gene, perhaps due to a read error. V is TRBV7-9 and J is TRBJ1-1; 8 positions match TRBD1. Germline assignment: CDR1 SEHNR and CDR2 FQNEAQ (reference sequence). This CDR3 has 16 residues. The CDR3 region has the DNA TGTTCCAGCAGCTTAGGCCAGGGGGCCCCAAACACTGAAGCTTTCTTT. Protein sequence: CSSSLGQGAPNTEAFF.

This clone was detected only a few times. CDR3 DNA: TGCGCCAGCAGCTCGGGGAACAGGGTCTCCAGCACAGATACGCAGTATTTT. It specifies CASSSGNRVSSTDTQYF. This chain uses TRBV5-1 with TRBJ2-3; perhaps TRBD1 as D (6 bases). This CDR3 is built from 17 residues. Germline assignment: CDR1 SGHRS and CDR2 YFSETQ. Trimming pared 3 bases from V and 0 bases from J, leaving 17 bases between.

The rearrangement joins TRBV23-1 to TRBJ1-2; TRBD1 matches 8 bases. TRBV23-1 is assigned to the ORF class and has an uncertain function. V dropped 0 bases and J dropped 3; count of bases not matched to a gene: 6. The CDR3 has 16 residues. Written as DNA, the CDR3 is TGCGCCAGCAGTCAATCGTCGGCAGGGGGCGACTATGGCTACACCTTC. It encodes CASSQSSAGGDYGYTF.

This clone has just one count. V is TRBV28 and J is TRBJ1-5; a possible D gene is TRBD1 (5 bases). The CDR3 has 14 amino acids. Germline CDR1 MDHEN, CDR2 SYDVKM. Trimming stripped 5 bases from V and 7 bases from J, with 15 bases between. Written as DNA, the CDR3 is TGTGCCAGCAGTAAGAAGGGGTTGGGGCAGCCCCAGCATTTT. Its translation is CASSKKGLGQPQHF.

J is TRBJ1-1 and V is TRBV18; TRBD1 agrees at 8 bases. In germline, CDR1 is KGHSH, CDR2 LQKENI. Germline trimming cut 3 bases from V and 0 bases from J; bases unmatched to any gene: 9. The CDR3 has 17 residues. CDR3 sequence reads: CASSPQGASTLNTEAFF. CDR3 DNA sequence: TGTGCCAGCTCACCGCAGGGGGCGAGTACCCTGAACACTGAAGCTTTCTTT.

This sequence joins TRBV6-1 and TRBJ2-3; 12 positions agree with TRBD2. Germline trimming cut 11 bases from V and 6 bases from J; bases unmatched to any gene: 6. This CDR3 contains 13 residues. CDR1 and CDR2 from the germline V gene are MNHNS and SASEGT. The CDR3: CAGTSGGWDTQYF. The CDR3 DNA follows: TGTGCCGGCACTAGCGGGGGGTGGGATACGCAGTATTTT.